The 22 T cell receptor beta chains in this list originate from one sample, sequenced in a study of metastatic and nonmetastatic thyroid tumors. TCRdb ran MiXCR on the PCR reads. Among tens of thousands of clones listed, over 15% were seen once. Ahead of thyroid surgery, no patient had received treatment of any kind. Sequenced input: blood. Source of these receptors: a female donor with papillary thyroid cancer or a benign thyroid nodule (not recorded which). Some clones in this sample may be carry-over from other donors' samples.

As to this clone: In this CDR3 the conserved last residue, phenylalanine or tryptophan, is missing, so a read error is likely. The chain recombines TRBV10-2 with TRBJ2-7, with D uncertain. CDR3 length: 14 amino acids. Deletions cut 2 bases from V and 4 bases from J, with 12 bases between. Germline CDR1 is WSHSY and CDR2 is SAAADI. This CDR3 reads CASSEPENMYEQYL. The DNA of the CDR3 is TGCGCCAGCAGTGAGCCCGAGAATATGTACGAGCAGTACCTC.

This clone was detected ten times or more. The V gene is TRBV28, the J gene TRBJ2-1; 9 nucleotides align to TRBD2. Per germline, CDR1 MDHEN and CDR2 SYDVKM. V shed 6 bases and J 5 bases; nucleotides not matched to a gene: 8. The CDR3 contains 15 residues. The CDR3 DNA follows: TGTGCCAGCAGCCTTCTAGCGGGGAGTAACAATGAGCAGTTCTTC. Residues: CASSLLAGSNNEQFF.

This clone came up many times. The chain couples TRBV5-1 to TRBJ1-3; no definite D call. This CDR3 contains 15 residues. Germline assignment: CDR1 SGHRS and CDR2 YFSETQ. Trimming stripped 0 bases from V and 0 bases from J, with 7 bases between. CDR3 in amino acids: CASSLGSASGNTIYF. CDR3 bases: TGCGCCAGCAGCTTGGGCTCAGCCTCTGGAAACACCATATATTTT.

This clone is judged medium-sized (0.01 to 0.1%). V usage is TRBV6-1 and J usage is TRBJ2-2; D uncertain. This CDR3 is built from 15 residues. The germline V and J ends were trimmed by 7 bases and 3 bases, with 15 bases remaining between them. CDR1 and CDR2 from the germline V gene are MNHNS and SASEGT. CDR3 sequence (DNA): TGTGCCAGCACCAATCTGGCAGGAGACACCGGGGAGCTGTTTTTT. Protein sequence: CASTNLAGDTGELFF.

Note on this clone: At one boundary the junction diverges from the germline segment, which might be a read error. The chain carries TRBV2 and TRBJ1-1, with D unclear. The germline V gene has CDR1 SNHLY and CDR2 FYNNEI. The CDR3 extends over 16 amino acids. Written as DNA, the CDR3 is TGTGCCAGCAGCGCTCTCCTAAGAATGTCAAATACTGAAGGTTTCTTT. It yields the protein CASSALLRMSNTEGFF.

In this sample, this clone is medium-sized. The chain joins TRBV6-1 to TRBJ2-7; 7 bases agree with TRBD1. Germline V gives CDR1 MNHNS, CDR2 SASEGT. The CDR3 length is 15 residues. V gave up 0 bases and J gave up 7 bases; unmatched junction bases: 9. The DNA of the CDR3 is TGTGCCAGCAGTGAAGCCGATGACAGGGCAGCAGAGCAGTACTTC. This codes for CASSEADDRAAEQYF.

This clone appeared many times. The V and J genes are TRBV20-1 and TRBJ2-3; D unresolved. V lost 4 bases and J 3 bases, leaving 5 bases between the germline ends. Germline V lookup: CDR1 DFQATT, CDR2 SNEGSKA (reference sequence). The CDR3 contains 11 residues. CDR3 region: CSAIPTDTQYF. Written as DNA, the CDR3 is TGCAGTGCTATTCCTACAGATACGCAGTATTTT.

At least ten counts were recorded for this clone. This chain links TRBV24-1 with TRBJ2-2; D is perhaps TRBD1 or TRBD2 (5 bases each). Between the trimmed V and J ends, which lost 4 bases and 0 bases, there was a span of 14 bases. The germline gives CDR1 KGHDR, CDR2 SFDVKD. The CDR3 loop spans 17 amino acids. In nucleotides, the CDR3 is TGTGCCACCAGTGACCCCTTGTGGGACGCGAACACCGGGGAGCTGTTTTTT. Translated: CATSDPLWDANTGELFF.

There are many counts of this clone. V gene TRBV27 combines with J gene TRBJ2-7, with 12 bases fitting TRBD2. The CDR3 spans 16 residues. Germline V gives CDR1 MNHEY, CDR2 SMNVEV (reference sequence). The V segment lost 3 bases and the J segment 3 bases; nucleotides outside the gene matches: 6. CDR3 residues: CASSLTSGSPHYEQYF. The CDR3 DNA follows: TGTGCCAGCAGTTTGACTAGCGGGAGCCCTCACTACGAGCAGTACTTC.

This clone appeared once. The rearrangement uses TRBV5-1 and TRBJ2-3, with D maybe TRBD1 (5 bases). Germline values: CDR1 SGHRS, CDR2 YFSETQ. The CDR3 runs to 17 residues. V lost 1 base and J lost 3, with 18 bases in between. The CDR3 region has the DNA TGCGCCAGCAGCTTGCGAAGGGGCCAGAGTTCGACAGATACGCAGTATTTT. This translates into CASSLRRGQSSTDTQYF.

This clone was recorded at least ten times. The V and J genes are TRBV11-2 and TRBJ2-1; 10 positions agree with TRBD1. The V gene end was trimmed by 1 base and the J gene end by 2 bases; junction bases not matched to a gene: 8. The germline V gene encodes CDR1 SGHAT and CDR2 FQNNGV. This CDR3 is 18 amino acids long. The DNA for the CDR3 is TGTGCCAGCAGCTTAGTTCGCCCGGGACAGGGGCCCTACAATGAGCAGTTCTTC. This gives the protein CASSLVRPGQGPYNEQFF.

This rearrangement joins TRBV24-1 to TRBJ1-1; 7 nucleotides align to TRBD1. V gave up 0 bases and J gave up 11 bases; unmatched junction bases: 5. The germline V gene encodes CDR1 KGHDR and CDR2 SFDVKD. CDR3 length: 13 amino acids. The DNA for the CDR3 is TGTGCCACCAGTGATTTGCCAGGGGGTAGGGCTTTCTTT. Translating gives CATSDLPGGRAFF.

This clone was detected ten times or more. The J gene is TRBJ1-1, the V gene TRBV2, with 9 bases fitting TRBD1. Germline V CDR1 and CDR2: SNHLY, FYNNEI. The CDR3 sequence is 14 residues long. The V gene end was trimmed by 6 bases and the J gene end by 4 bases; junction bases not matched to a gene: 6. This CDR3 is CASRVDRGSTEAFF. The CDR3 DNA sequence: TGTGCCAGCAGGGTGGACAGGGGTAGCACTGAAGCTTTCTTT.

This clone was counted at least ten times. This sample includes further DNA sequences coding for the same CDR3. CDR3: CASSRQVATDTQYF. The DNA for the CDR3 is TGCGCCAGCAGCAGACAGGTAGCCACAGATACGCAGTATTTT. The rearrangement links TRBV10-1 to TRBJ2-3; a possible D gene is TRBD1 (6 bases). Trimming pared 6 bases from V and 2 bases from J, leaving 12 bases between. This CDR3 region has 14 residues. Germline V CDR1 and CDR2: WNHNN, SYGVQD (reference sequence).

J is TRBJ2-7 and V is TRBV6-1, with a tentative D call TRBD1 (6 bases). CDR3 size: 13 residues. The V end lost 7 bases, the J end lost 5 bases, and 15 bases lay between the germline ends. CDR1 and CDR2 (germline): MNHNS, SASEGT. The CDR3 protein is CASTSWGRDEQYF. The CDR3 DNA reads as TGTGCCAGCACCTCTTGGGGGCGCGACGAGCAGTACTTC.

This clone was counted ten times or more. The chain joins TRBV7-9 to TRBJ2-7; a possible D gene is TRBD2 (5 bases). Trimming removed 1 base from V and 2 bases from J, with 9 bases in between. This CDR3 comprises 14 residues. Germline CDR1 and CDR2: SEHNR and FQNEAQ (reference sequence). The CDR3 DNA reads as TGTGCCAGCAGCTTAGTAACGAGGGCCTACGAGCAGTACTTC. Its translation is CASSLVTRAYEQYF.

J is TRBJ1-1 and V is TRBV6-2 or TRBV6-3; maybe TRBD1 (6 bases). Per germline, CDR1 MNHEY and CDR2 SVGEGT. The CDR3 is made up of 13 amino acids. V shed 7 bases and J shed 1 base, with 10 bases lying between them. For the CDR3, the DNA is TGTGCCAGCAACAGGGATCGGAACACTGAAGCTTTCTTT. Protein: CASNRDRNTEAFF.

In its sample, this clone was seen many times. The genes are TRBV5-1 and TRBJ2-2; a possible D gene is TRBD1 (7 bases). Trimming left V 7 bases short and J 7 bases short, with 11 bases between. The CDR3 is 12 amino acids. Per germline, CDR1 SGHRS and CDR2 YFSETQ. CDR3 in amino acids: CASGRGDGELFF. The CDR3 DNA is TGCGCCAGCGGCAGGGGGGACGGGGAGCTGTTTTTT. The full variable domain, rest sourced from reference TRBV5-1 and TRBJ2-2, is KAGVTQTPRYLIKTRGQQVTLSCSPISGHRSVSWYQQTPGQGLQFLFEYFSETQRNKGNFPGRFSGRQFSNSRSEMNVSTLELGDSALYLCASGRGDGELFFGEGSRLTVL.

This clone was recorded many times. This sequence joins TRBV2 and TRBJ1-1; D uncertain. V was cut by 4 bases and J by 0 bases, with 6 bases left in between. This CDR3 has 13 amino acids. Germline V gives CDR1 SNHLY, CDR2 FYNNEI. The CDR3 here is CASSGQMNTEAFF. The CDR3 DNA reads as TGTGCCAGCAGTGGACAAATGAACACTGAAGCTTTCTTT.

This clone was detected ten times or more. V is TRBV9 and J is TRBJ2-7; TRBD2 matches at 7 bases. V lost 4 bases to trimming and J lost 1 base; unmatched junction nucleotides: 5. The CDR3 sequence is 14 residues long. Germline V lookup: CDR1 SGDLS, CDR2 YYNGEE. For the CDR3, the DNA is TGTGCCAGCAGCAAGGGAGCGGGATCCTACGAGCAGTACTTC. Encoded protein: CASSKGAGSYEQYF. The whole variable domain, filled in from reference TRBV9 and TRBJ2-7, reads DSGVTQTPKHLITATGQRVTLRCSPRSGDLSVYWYQQSLDQGLQFLIQYYNGEERAKGNILERFSAQQFPDLHSELNLSSLELGDSALYFCASSKGAGSYEQYFGPGTRLTVT.

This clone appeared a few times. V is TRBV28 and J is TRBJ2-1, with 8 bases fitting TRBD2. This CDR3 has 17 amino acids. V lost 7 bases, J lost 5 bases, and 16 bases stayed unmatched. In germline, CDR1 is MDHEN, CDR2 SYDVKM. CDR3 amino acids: CASTEDVAGRIHNEQFF. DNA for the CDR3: TGTGCCAGCACCGAAGACGTAGCGGGAAGGATACACAATGAGCAGTTCTTC.

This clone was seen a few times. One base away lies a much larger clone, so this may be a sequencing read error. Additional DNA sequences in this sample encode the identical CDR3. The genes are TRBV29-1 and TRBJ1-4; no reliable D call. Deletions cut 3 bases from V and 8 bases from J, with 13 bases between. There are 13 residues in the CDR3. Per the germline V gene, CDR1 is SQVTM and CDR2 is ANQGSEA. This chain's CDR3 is CSVEAQSGEKLFF. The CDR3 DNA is TGCAGCGTTGAGGCGCAATCTGGGGAAAAACTGTTTTTT.